Reported below is one T cell receptor beta chain. Its antigen is undetermined. The time point here: sample taken at primary tumor resection. No cells were sorted before sequencing. The whole RNA sequenced was extracted from tumor, nontumor lung or frozen PBMC. Samples were obtained from approximately 76 donors, all untreated early-stage non-small cell lung cancer patients. The sample belongs to a study of spatial heterogeneity in lung cancer. The overall study: In raw reads, more than 9.5 appearances on average were recorded for each unique TCR and UMI combination.

Per the germline V gene, CDR1 is LGHNA and CDR2 is YNFKEQ. Trimming removed 0 bases from V and 6 bases from J, with 11 bases in between. CDR3 size: 15 residues. Study findings and constraints: Tumor TCRs that were ubiquitous and expanded showed up in blood more at resection than follow-up.

A unique molecular identifier was carried by every single TCR cDNA molecule. TCRdb processed the 5' RACE reads anew with MiXCR; each CDR3 protein has one entry. The sample holds 45,000 to 55,000 distinct CDR3 sequences, around 5.2% seen once. The sequencing used PBMCs, collected at surgery. The sequence came from a male donor with early-stage non-small cell lung cancer. The chain carries TRBV4-2 and TRBJ2-2; tentatively, D is TRBD2 (6 bases). CDR3 in DNA: TGTGCCAGCAGCCAAGATAGGCTAGCGTCCGGGGAGCTGTTTTTT. Residues: CASSQDRLASGELFF.